This TCR beta chain is drawn from a study of identical twins. Donors were all healthy Caucasians. The ends lost 6 bases at V and 5 bases at J; junction bases unmatched: 4. The CDR3 sequence is 13 residues long. Germline CDR1 is SNHLY and CDR2 is FYNNEI. A template switching step contributed a universal primer site, while unique molecular identifiers were present in the cDNA. Via MiXCR, TCRdb re-called the 5' RACE reads, giving one row per CDR3 protein. The data contain around 340,000 distinct CDR3 sequences, around 9.7% of them singletons. General observations from the study: Partial confounding of zero-insertion analyses by invariant MAIT and iNKT cells was possible. Insertions were reduced in abundant cord blood beta clonotypes but not in memory repertoires.

Details on this clonotype: The antigen remains undetermined.

The gene calls are TRBV2 and TRBJ1-5; TRBD1 matches at 7 bases. This receptor was taken from a woman between 45 and 65 years old in good health. Sequences were obtained from naive T cells sorted from blood. The DNA of the CDR3 is TGTGCCAGCAGAACCGGGACAGATCAGCCCCAGCATTTT. Translation gives CASRTGTDQPQHF.